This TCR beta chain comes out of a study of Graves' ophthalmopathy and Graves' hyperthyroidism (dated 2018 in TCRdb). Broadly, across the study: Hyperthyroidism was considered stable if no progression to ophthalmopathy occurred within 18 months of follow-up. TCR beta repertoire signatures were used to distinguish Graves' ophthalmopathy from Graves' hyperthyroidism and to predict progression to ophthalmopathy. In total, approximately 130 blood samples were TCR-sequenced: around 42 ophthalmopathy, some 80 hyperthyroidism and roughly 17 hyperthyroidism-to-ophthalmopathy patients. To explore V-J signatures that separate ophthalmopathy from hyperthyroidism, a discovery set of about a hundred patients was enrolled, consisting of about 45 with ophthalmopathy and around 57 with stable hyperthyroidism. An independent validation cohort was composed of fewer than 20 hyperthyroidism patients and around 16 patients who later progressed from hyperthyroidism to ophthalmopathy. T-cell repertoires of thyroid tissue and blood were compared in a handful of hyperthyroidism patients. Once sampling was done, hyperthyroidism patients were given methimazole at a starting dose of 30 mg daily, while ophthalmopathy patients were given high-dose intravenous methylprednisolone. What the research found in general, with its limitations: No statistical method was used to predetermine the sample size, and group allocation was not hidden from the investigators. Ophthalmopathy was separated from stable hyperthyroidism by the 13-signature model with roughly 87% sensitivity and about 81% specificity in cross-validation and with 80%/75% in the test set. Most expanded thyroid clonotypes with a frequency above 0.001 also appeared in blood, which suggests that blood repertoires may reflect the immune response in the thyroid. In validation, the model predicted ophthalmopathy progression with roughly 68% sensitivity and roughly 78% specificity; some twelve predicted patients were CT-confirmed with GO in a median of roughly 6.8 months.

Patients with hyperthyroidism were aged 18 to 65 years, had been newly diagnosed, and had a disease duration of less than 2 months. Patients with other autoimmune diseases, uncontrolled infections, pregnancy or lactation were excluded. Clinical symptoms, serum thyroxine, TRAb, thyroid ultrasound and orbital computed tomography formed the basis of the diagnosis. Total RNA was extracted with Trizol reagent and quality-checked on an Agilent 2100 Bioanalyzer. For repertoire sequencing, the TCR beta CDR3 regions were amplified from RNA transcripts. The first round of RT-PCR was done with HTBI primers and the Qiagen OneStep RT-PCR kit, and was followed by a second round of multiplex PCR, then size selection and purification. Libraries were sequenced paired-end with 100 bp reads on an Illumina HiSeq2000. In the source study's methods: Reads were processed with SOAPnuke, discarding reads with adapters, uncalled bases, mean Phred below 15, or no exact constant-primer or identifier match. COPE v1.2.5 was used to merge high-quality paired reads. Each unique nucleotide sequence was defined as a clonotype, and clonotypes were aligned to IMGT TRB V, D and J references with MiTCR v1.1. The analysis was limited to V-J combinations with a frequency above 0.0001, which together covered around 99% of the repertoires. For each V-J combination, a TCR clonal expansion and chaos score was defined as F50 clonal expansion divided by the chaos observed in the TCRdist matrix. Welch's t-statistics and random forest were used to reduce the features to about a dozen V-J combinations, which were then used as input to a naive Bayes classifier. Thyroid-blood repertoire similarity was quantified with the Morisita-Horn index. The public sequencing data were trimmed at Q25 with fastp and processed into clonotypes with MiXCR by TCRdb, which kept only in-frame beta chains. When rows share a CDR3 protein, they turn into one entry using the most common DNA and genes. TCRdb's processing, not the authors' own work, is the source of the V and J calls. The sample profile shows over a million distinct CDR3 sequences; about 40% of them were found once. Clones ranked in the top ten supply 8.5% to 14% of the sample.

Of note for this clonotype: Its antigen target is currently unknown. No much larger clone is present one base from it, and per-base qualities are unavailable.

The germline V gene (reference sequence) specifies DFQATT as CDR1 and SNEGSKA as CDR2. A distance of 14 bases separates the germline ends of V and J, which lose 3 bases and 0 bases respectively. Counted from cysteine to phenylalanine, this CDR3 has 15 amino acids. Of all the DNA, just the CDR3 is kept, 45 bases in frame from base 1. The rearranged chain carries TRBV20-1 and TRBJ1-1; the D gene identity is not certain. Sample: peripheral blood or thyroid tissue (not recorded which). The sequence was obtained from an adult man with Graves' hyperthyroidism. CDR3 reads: CSASALGTMNTEAFF. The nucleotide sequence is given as TGCAGTGCTAGCGCTTTGGGCACAATGAACACTGAAGCTTTCTTT.